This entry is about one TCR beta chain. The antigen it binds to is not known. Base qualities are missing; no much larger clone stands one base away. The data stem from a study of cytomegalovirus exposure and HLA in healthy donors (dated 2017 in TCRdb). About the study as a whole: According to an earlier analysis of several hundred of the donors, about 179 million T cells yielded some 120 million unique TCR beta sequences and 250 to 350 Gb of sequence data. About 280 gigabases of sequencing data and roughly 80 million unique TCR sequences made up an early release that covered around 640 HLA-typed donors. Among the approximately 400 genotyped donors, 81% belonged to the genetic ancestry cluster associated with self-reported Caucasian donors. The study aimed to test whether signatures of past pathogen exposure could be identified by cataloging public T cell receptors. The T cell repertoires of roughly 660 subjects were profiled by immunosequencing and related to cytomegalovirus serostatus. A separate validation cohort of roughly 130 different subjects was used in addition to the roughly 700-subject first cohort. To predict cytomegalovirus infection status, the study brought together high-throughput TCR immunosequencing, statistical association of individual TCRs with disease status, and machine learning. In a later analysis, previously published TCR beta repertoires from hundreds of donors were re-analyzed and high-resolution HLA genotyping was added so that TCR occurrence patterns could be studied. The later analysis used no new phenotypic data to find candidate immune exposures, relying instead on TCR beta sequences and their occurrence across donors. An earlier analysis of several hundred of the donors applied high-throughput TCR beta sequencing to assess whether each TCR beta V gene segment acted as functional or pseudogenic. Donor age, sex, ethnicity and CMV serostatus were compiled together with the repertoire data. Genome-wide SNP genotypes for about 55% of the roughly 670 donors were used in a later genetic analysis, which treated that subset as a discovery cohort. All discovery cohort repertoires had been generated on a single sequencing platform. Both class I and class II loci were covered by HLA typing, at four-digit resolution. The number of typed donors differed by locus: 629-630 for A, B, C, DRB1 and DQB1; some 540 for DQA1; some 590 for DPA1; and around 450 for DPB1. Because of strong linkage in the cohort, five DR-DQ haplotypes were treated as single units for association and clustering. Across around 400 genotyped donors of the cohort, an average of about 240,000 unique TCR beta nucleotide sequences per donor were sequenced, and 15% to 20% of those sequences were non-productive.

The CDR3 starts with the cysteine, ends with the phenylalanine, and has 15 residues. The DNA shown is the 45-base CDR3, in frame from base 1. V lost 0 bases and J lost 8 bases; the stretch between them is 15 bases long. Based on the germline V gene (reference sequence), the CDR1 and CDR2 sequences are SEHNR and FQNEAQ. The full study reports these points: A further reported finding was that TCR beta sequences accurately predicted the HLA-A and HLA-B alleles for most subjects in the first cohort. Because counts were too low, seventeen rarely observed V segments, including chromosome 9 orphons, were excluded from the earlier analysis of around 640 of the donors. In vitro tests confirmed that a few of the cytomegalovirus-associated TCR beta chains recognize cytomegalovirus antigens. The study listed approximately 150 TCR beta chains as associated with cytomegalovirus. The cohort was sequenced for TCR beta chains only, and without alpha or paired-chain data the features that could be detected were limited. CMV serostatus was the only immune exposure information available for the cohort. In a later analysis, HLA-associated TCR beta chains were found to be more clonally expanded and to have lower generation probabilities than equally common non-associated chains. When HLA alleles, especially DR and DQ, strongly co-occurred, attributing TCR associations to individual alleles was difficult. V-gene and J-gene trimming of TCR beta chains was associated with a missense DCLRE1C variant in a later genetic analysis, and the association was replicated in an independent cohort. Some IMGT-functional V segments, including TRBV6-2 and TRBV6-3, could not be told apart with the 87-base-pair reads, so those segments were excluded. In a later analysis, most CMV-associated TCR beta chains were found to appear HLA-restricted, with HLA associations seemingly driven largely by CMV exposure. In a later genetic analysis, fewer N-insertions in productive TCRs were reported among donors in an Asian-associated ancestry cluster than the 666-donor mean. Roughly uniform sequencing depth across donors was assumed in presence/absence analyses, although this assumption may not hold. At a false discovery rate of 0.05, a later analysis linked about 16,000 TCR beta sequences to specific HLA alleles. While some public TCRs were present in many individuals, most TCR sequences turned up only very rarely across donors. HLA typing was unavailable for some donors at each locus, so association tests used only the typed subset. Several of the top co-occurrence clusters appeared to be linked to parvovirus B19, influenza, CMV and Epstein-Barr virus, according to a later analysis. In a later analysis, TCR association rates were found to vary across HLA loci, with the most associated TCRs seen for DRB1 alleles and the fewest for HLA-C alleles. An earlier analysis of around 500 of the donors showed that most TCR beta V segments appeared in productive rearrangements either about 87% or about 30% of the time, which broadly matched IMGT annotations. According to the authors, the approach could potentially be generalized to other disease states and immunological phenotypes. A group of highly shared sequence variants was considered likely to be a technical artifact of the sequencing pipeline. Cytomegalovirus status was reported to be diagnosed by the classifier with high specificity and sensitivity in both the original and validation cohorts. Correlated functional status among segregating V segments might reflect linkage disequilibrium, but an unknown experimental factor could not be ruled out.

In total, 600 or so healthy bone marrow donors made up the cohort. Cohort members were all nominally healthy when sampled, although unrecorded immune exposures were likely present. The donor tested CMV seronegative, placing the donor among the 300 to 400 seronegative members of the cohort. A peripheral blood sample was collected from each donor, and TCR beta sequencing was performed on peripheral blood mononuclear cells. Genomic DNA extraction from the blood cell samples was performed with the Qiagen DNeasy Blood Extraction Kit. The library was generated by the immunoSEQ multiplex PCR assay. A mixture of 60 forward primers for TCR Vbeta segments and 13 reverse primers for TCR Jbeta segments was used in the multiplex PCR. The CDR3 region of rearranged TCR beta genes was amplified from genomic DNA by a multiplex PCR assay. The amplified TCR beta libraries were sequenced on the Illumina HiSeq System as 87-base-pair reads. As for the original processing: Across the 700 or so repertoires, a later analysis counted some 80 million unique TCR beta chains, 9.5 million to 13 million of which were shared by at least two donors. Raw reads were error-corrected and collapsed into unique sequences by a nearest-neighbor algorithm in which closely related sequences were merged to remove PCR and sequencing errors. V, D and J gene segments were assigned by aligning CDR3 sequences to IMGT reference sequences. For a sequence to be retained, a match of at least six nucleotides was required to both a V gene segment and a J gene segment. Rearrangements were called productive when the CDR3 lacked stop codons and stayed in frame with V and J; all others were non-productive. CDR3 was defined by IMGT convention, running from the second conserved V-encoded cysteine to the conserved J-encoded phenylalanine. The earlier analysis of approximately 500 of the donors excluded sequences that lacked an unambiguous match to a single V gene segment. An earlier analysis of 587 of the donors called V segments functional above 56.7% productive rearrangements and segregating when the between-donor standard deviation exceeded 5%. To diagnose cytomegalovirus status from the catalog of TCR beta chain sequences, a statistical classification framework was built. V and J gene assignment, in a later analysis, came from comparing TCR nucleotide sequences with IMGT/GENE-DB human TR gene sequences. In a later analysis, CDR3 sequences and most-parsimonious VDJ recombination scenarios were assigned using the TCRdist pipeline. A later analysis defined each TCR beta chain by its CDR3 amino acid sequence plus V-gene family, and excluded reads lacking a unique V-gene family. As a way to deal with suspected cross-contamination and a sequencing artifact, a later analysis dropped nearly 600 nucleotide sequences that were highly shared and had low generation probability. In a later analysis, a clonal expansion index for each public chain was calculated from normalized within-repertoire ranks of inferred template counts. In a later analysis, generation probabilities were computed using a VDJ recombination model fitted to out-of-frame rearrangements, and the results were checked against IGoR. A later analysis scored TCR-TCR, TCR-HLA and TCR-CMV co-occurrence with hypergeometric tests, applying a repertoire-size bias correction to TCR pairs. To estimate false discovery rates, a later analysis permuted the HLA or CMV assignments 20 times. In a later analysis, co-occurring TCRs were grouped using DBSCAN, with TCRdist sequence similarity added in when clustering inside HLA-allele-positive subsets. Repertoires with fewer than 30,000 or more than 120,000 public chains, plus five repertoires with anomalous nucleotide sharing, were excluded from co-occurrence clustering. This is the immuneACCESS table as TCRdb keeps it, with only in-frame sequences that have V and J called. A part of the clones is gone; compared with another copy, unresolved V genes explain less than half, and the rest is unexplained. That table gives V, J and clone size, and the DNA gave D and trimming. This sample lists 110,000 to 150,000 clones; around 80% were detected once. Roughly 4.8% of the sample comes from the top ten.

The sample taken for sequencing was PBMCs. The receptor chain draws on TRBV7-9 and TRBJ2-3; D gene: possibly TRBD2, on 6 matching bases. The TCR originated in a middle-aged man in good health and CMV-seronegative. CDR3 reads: CASSLAGGGRVTQYF. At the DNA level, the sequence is TGTGCCAGCAGCTTAGCGGGTGGAGGGCGGGTTACGCAGTATTTT.